Listed below are T cell receptor beta chains from one sample, sequenced in a study of blood T cells in healthy people across ages. A single record per CDR3 protein comes from TCRdb applying MiXCR to the 5' RACE reads. The sample carries roughly 1.5 million distinct CDR3 sequences, approximately 39% recorded once. The sample was blood. All receptors come from a woman between 18 and 30 years old in good health. Each CDR3 is given with its conserved first and last residue. Fields, in order: J gene, V gene, CDR3 protein.

j_call: TRBJ1-6; v_call: TRBV14; cdr3_aa: CASSPSNRDSPLHF
j_call: TRBJ2-1; v_call: TRBV6-5; cdr3_aa: CASSSKRQLAGRNEQFF
j_call: TRBJ1-1; v_call: TRBV6-1; cdr3_aa: CASRLQGPPEAFF
j_call: TRBJ2-7; v_call: TRBV5-1; cdr3_aa: CASSIRTSGIIAYEQYF
j_call: TRBJ2-1; v_call: TRBV10-3; cdr3_aa: CAISDPVSLSSYNEQFF
j_call: TRBJ2-1; v_call: TRBV6-2/TRBV6-3; cdr3_aa: CASSYQRNEQFF
j_call: TRBJ2-1; v_call: TRBV7-2; cdr3_aa: CASLLRRSSYNEQFF
j_call: TRBJ1-2; v_call: TRBV20-1; cdr3_aa: CSARGTGVYGYTF
j_call: TRBJ2-3; v_call: TRBV11-2; cdr3_aa: CASSPQGSRPDTQYF
j_call: TRBJ2-1; v_call: TRBV12-3/TRBV12-4; cdr3_aa: CASSLKGKDEQFF
j_call: TRBJ1-6; v_call: TRBV4-2; cdr3_aa: CASSQAQGANNSPLHF
j_call: TRBJ1-5; v_call: TRBV15; cdr3_aa: CATSRTSGGGYQPQHF
j_call: TRBJ1-1; v_call: TRBV15; cdr3_aa: CATSSRGRNTEAFF
j_call: TRBJ2-4; v_call: TRBV27; cdr3_aa: CASSFLTTKNIQYF
j_call: TRBJ1-6; v_call: TRBV4-1; cdr3_aa: CASSQESQGYSPLHF
j_call: TRBJ2-7; v_call: TRBV28; cdr3_aa: CATYRGRSYEQYF
j_call: TRBJ2-5; v_call: TRBV20-1; cdr3_aa: CSAREAGASGEQYF
j_call: TRBJ2-3; v_call: TRBV20-1; cdr3_aa: CSASSTRAMTDTQYF
j_call: TRBJ1-2; v_call: TRBV4-3; cdr3_aa: CASSQDSAGNYGYTF
j_call: TRBJ2-7; v_call: TRBV20-1; cdr3_aa: CSASGTVDDEQYF
j_call: TRBJ2-2; v_call: TRBV12-3/TRBV12-4; cdr3_aa: CASRAEGTGELFF
j_call: TRBJ1-1; v_call: TRBV2; cdr3_aa: CASKLEPNTEAFF
j_call: TRBJ1-3; v_call: TRBV12-3/TRBV12-4; cdr3_aa: CASSLAKTGSGNTIYF
j_call: TRBJ1-1; v_call: TRBV29-1; cdr3_aa: CSALREFTEAFF
j_call: TRBJ2-1; v_call: TRBV24-1; cdr3_aa: CATSDLPGQGRNEQFF
j_call: TRBJ1-2; v_call: TRBV20-1; cdr3_aa: CSAQGQGRVYGYTF
j_call: TRBJ2-1; v_call: TRBV6-6; cdr3_aa: CASVGTLNEQFF
j_call: TRBJ2-7; v_call: TRBV10-3; cdr3_aa: CAITETSGTYEQYF
j_call: TRBJ2-7; v_call: TRBV7-9; cdr3_aa: CASSPGGPTAYEQYF
j_call: TRBJ2-1; v_call: TRBV19; cdr3_aa: CASLAGNEQFF
j_call: TRBJ1-1; v_call: TRBV20-1; cdr3_aa: CSGDRRGTEAFF
j_call: TRBJ1-1; v_call: TRBV20-1; cdr3_aa: CSAAGDGDTEAFF
j_call: TRBJ2-1; v_call: TRBV20-1; cdr3_aa: CSAMGQGNNEQFF
j_call: TRBJ2-7; v_call: TRBV27; cdr3_aa: CASSPYRDIAEQYF
j_call: TRBJ2-1; v_call: TRBV4-3; cdr3_aa: CASSQGGSGFSYNEQFF
j_call: TRBJ2-3; v_call: TRBV20-1; cdr3_aa: CSASSGSRFGTDTQYF
j_call: TRBJ2-7; v_call: TRBV3-1; cdr3_aa: CASSQDGLTYEQYF
j_call: TRBJ2-1; v_call: TRBV6-5; cdr3_aa: CASSFTQGAKEQFF
j_call: NA; v_call: TRBV29-1; cdr3_aa: CSVEGFGTSGSYEQYF
j_call: TRBJ1-2; v_call: TRBV7-2; cdr3_aa: CASSLNGPYGYTF
j_call: TRBJ2-7; v_call: TRBV9; cdr3_aa: CASSARDRGLYNEQYF